This entry describes one T cell receptor (beta chain). This sample is part of a study of blood T cell repertoires in COVID-19. At the level of the study: Material from acute and convalescent COVID-19 was sourced from the United States, Italy and Spain. Sources were T cells, B-cell-depleted T cells, or PBMCs; the material itself was cDNA or gDNA.

The germline V gene has CDR1 LNHNV and CDR2 YYDKDF (reference sequence). This CDR3 contains 14 residues. V lost 0 bases and J lost 4, with 10 bases in between. Study processing details: Amplification with reference gene primers provided the estimates of nucleated cell counts. Profiling relied on immunoSEQ multiplex PCR, and the TCRdb table lists in-frame clones only, not all of them. For V, J and clone size, that table is used; D and trimming come from the DNA. The sample lists 20,000 or so clones, around nine tenths seen once, with approximately 10% in the top ten. The V and J genes are TRBV15 and TRBJ2-7; D remains ambiguous. The receptor was isolated from a human donor in a cohort sampled during active COVID-19. Material: peripheral blood. The CDR3 bases are TGTGCCACCAGCAGAGAGAGAAGACAATACGAGCAGTACTTC. Translated: CATSRERRQYEQYF.